This T cell receptor (beta chain) was captured in a study of T cells in Graves' hyperthyroidism and ophthalmopathy. Overall study context: Staff took peripheral blood when the initial diagnosis was made, before any treatment began.

The TCR beta CDR3 regions underwent amplification using RNA transcripts as the source. The HTBI primer set drove a first-round RT-PCR of the TCR CDR3. One entry per CDR3 protein results from TCRdb running MiXCR on the multiplex PCR reads. This repertoire shows 300,000 to 400,000 distinct CDR3 sequences, approximately 15% found once; its top ten account for around 23%. This clonotype was picked up many times. This TCR came from a woman aged 25 to 39 with Graves' hyperthyroidism. The sample taken for sequencing was blood.

CDR3 coding DNA: TGTGCCAGCACCTTGGGGGGTAATAGGCCCCAGCATTTT. Its protein product is CASTLGGNRPQHF. The chain employs TRBV12-3 or TRBV12-4 and TRBJ1-5, with D perhaps TRBD1 (5 bases). V was trimmed by 7 bases and J by 9 bases, leaving 16 bases between them. The CDR3 loop spans 13 amino acids.